One and the same sample provided the 23 T cell receptor beta chains below, sequenced in a study of response to subunit inactivated influenza vaccine (dated by TCRdb to the late 2010s). Preparation of the library involved RT-PCR. The sequencer was an Illumina HiSeq 2500. In TCRdb, the public reads were trimmed at Q25 with fastp and aligned with MiXCR, with productive beta chains retained. CDR3 protein duplicates are merged, each entry listing the most common genes and DNA. The sample table shows hundreds of thousands of distinct CDR3 sequences, and about 25% are seen once. The ten largest clones add up to 1.9% of the sample. Sequencing used CD4+ T cells sorted from PBMCs, obtained about 5 days after vaccination. Every receptor here comes from a man aged 50 to 60 who received an inactivated influenza vaccine. Donor details come from another sample of the same person, matched by shared clones.

There are a few counts of this clonotype. The V gene is TRBV29-1, the J gene TRBJ2-4, with D possibly matching TRBD2 (6 bases). V was clipped by 3 bases and J by 1 base, with 7 bases between them. This CDR3 region has 13 residues. Per germline, CDR1 SQVTM and CDR2 ANQGSEA. The CDR3 spells CSVEEGAKNIQYF. Here the CDR3 DNA reads TGCAGCGTTGAGGAGGGGGCCAAAAACATTCAGTACTTC.

The chain employs TRBV12-3 or TRBV12-4 and TRBJ2-3, with TRBD2 as a possible D gene (5 bases). This CDR3 spans 13 amino acids. Trimming pared 3 bases from V and 4 bases from J, leaving 8 bases between. CDR3 sequence: CASSFERADTQYF. The CDR3 DNA reads as TGTGCCAGCAGTTTCGAGAGGGCAGATACGCAGTATTTT.

This clonotype was observed a handful of times. This rearrangement joins TRBV18 to TRBJ2-7; maybe TRBD2 (5 bases). Germline lookup yields CDR1 KGHSH and CDR2 LQKENI. V gave up 2 bases and J gave up 1 base, with 12 bases separating them. The CDR3 runs to 15 residues. The CDR3 sequence: CASSPRGGPSYEQYF. As DNA, the CDR3 is TGTGCCAGCTCACCAAGAGGAGGACCTTCCTACGAGCAGTACTTC.

In its sample, this clonotype was seen a few times. The V call is TRBV20-1, the J call TRBJ2-1; TRBD1 might be the D (5 bases). V gave up 5 bases and J gave up 8 bases, with 19 bases separating them. Germline loops: CDR1 DFQATT, CDR2 SNEGSKA (reference sequence). The length of the CDR3 is 14 residues. CDR3: CSAPGRTNTDEQFF. Written as DNA, the CDR3 is TGCAGTGCTCCAGGGCGGACAAACACGGATGAGCAGTTCTTC.

V is TRBV11-2 and J is TRBJ2-1; 8 bases agree with TRBD2. Trimming took 5 bases from V and 0 from J; bases not matched to a gene: 6. Germline CDR1 SGHAT, CDR2 FQNNGV. The CDR3 covers 16 residues. CDR3 sequence: CASSRGGRYSYNEQFF. The CDR3 bases are TGTGCCAGCAGCCGGGGGGGACGCTACTCCTACAATGAGCAGTTCTTC.

CDR3 loop: CATSRGGPAKDTQYF. The CDR3 DNA follows: TGTGCCACCAGCAGGGGGGGGCCAGCAAAAGATACGCAGTATTTT. V gene TRBV15 combines with J gene TRBJ2-3; tentatively, D is TRBD2 (7 bases). The germline gives CDR1 LNHNV, CDR2 YYDKDF (reference sequence). The V end lost 3 bases, the J end lost 5 bases, and 15 bases lay between the germline ends. The CDR3 contains 15 residues.

The genes are TRBV7-2 and TRBJ1-1; D is unresolved. The germline V gene has CDR1 SGHTA and CDR2 FQGNSA. This CDR3 has 15 amino acids. The V and J ends lost 0 bases and 3 bases respectively, with 11 bases between them. The CDR3 DNA is TGTGCCAGCAGCTTAGCGCTCGGGCCTCACACTGAAGCTTTCTTT. The encoded protein is CASSLALGPHTEAFF.

This clonotype was counted at least ten times. The V gene is TRBV29-1, the J gene TRBJ2-3; TRBD1 aligns across 11 bases. V gave up 7 bases and J gave up 5 bases; unmatched junction bases: 8. Germline V CDR1 and CDR2: SQVTM, ANQGSEA. The CDR3 contains 14 residues. CDR3 sequence (DNA): TGCAGCGGCGGACAGGGGGCGAGGGGAGATACGCAGTATTTT. Translation gives CSGGQGARGDTQYF.

This clonotype came up a few times. The chain recombines TRBV20-1 with TRBJ2-1; 8 bases map to TRBD2. The germline CDR1 and CDR2 sequences are DFQATT and SNEGSKA (reference sequence). Losses at the gene ends were 3 bases for V and 3 bases for J; bases not matched to a gene: 7. The CDR3 is 15 residues long. The CDR3 here is CSARTLAEFYNEQFF. The CDR3 region has the DNA TGCAGTGCTAGGACACTAGCGGAATTCTACAATGAGCAGTTCTTC.

This clonotype showed up just a few times. This chain joins TRBV12-3 or TRBV12-4 and TRBJ1-1; D is ambiguous. CDR3 length: 14 amino acids. Trimming stripped 3 bases from V and 4 bases from J, with 12 bases between. The CDR3 loop is CASSFIGPSTEAFF. In nucleotides, the CDR3 is TGTGCCAGCAGTTTTATCGGGCCGAGCACTGAAGCTTTCTTT.

Many counts were recorded for this clonotype. This chain connects TRBV20-1 to TRBJ1-5; 10 bases line up with TRBD1. The CDR3 has 16 residues. The V segment lost 0 bases and the J segment 3 bases; nucleotides outside the gene matches: 5. Germline CDR1 and CDR2: DFQATT and SNEGSKA (reference sequence). Here the CDR3 reads CSARDPGTGDNQPQHF. CDR3 coding DNA: TGCAGTGCTAGAGATCCGGGGACAGGGGACAATCAGCCCCAGCATTTT.

V and J are TRBV20-1 and TRBJ2-3, with D tentatively TRBD2 (5 bases). Germline V gene sequence: CDR1 DFQATT, CDR2 SNEGSKA (reference sequence). The CDR3 totals 11 residues. Between the trimmed V and J ends, which lost 5 bases and 6 bases, there was a span of 9 bases. In nucleotides, the CDR3 is TGCAGTGCTCGAGGGATCGATACGCAGTATTTT. The encoded protein is CSARGIDTQYF.

The gene calls are TRBV7-9 and TRBJ2-1, with 14 bases identical to TRBD2. This CDR3 comprises 17 residues. The germline V gene has CDR1 SEHNR and CDR2 FQNEAQ (reference sequence). V lost 2 bases, J lost 7 bases, and 7 bases stayed unmatched. In DNA, the CDR3 is TGTGCCAGCAGCTTATGGGGGACTAGCGGGAGCGTGAATGAGCAGTTCTTC. It codes for CASSLWGTSGSVNEQFF.

This clonotype came up a few times. CDR3 in DNA: TGTGCCACCAGTGATTGGACAGGGGGCGACACCGGGGAGCTGTTTTTT. As protein: CATSDWTGGDTGELFF. The V and J genes are TRBV24-1 and TRBJ2-2; 11 positions agree with TRBD1. V was clipped by 2 bases and J by 3 bases; unmatched bases: 1. This CDR3 has 16 residues. CDR1 and CDR2 (germline): KGHDR, SFDVKD.

This clonotype has a handful of counts. The chain couples TRBV21-1 to TRBJ2-1; the table's D call, TRBD1, has no DNA check behind it. TRBV21-1 is termed a pseudogene. This CDR3 is 17 amino acids long. CDR3 sequence reads: CASSTPWGRGPWNEQFF. The DNA of the CDR3 is TGTGCCAGCAGCACACCTTGGGGCAGGGGCCCCTGGAATGAGCAGTTCTTC.

A few counts support this clonotype. V and J are TRBV10-3 and TRBJ2-5; TRBD2 is a possible D gene (5 bases). The V and J ends lost 11 bases and 4 bases respectively, with 17 bases between them. The CDR3 covers 13 residues. Per germline, CDR1 ENHRY and CDR2 SYGVKD. CDR3 nucleotide sequence: TGTGCCGGATCGTGGGCCGAGGGAGAGACCCAGTACTTC. Amino acids: CAGSWAEGETQYF.

Many counts were recorded for this clonotype. The chain recombines TRBV12-3 or TRBV12-4 with TRBJ2-5; 7 positions agree with TRBD2. The CDR3 covers 13 residues. The J segment lost 5 bases and the V segment lost 5 bases, leaving 5 bases of the junction unmatched. DNA of the CDR3: TGTGCCAGCAGTCCGACTAGCAGGGAGACCCAGTACTTC. This translates into CASSPTSRETQYF.

The rearrangement uses TRBV12-3 or TRBV12-4 and TRBJ2-5; maybe TRBD1 (5 bases). There are 13 residues in the CDR3. V was pared by 7 bases and J by 5 bases, with 14 bases between. DNA of the CDR3: TGTGCCAGCACCTCAGGGTGGGATGAGACCCAGTACTTC. Translation: CASTSGWDETQYF.

This chain joins TRBV20-1 and TRBJ2-5, with TRBD2 matching 7 bases. This CDR3 comprises 13 residues. Germline trimming cut 5 bases from V and 1 base from J; bases unmatched to any gene: 4. The germline V gene has CDR1 DFQATT and CDR2 SNEGSKA (reference sequence). The CDR3 is CSASRGIQETQYF. The CDR3 nucleotides read TGCAGTGCTTCGCGGGGGATCCAAGAGACCCAGTACTTC.

This clonotype was counted between two and nine times. The genes are TRBV6-1 and TRBJ1-2; 8 bases map to TRBD1. With 3 bases clipped from V and 4 bases from J, the junction kept 19 bases outside the gene matches. Germline CDR1 is MNHNS and CDR2 is SASEGT. The CDR3 extends over 19 amino acids. CDR3 loop: CASSDWATGTGGLFYGYTF. The DNA of the CDR3 is TGTGCCAGCAGTGATTGGGCGACCGGGACAGGAGGCTTATTCTATGGCTACACCTTC.

This chain joins TRBV30 and TRBJ2-3; a possible D gene is TRBD2 (6 bases). The CDR3 runs 14 residues. CDR1 is GTSNPN and CDR2 is SVGIG in the germline V gene (reference sequence). V lost 4 bases and J 0 bases, leaving 11 bases between the germline ends. The CDR3: CAWNVGGSTDTQYF. CDR3 DNA: TGTGCCTGGAATGTCGGGGGAAGCACAGATACGCAGTATTTT.

This clonotype has only a few counts. This chain uses TRBV20-1 with TRBJ2-4; the D gene is possibly TRBD1 (6 bases). Germline loops: CDR1 DFQATT, CDR2 SNEGSKA (reference sequence). The CDR3 sequence is 11 residues long. Trimming stripped 8 bases from V and 6 bases from J, with 11 bases between. The CDR3 sequence: CSTGHSNIQYF. The DNA for the CDR3 is TGCAGTACGGGACACTCAAACATTCAGTACTTC.

V usage is TRBV20-1 and J usage is TRBJ2-3; unclear D gene. V lost 4 bases and J 2 bases, leaving 16 bases between the germline ends. CDR3 length equals 15 residues. Germline lookup yields CDR1 DFQATT and CDR2 SNEGSKA (reference sequence). The CDR3 protein is CSAKDGSGTTDTQYF. CDR3 coding DNA: TGCAGTGCTAAGGATGGCTCCGGAACCACAGATACGCAGTATTTT.